The TCR beta chain under discussion was sequenced for a study of CD8 T cells in Susac syndrome. Study observations and caveats: Acknowledgment was made by the study that its TCR sequencing and HLA analysis involved a relatively small number of individuals.

In regard to this clonotype: Its specificity is not known.

Germline V gene lookup returns CDR1 LGHDT and CDR2 YNNKEL (reference sequence). The CDR3 length is 15 residues. Trimming removed 2 bases from V and 5 bases from J; junction bases left unmatched: 8. With random hexamers, reverse transcription was performed on roughly 0.45 to 1 ug of RNA. The method of amplification for TCR beta CDR3 was immunoSEQ multiplex PCR, covering 54 Vbeta and 13 Jbeta. TCRdb re-called the immunoSEQ multiplex PCR reads through MiXCR, storing one row per CDR3 protein. The sample carries about 200,000 distinct CDR3 sequences, 90% to 95% recorded once. TEMRA cells underwent FACS enrichment and CD8+ and CD4+ T cells underwent negative isolation.

The sequencing input was CD4+ T cells from PBMCs. The chain combines TRBV3-1 with TRBJ1-2; TRBD1 matches at 7 bases. The TCR comes from a human donor with multiple sclerosis. The CDR3 DNA sequence: TGTGCCAGCAGCCAAACAGGGGAGTTTGGGTATGGCTACACCTTC. It yields the protein CASSQTGEFGYGYTF.